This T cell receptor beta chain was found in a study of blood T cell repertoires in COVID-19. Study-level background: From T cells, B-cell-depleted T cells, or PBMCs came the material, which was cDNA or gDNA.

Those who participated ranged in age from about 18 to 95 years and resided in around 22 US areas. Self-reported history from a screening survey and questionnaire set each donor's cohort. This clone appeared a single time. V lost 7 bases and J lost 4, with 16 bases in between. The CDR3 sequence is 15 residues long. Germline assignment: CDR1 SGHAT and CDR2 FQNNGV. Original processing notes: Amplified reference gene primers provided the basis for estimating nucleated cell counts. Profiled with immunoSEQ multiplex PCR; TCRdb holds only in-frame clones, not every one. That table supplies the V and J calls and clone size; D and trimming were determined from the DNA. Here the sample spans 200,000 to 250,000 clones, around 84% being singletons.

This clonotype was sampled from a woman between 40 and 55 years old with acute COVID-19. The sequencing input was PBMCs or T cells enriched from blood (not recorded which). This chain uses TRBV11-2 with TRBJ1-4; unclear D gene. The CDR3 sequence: CASTTYSRINEKLFF. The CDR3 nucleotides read TGTGCCAGCACCACTTACTCCAGGATTAATGAAAAACTGTTTTTT.